This T cell receptor beta chain is drawn from a study of blood T cell repertoires in COVID-19. Study summary: Some COVID-19 samples were acute and others convalescent; all came from the United States, Italy and Spain. T cells, B-cell-depleted T cells, or PBMCs provided the cDNA or gDNA that served as material.

V was pared by 0 bases and J by 4 bases, with 15 bases between. Germline V gives CDR1 LNHDA, CDR2 SQIVND (reference sequence). The CDR3 has 16 residues. As processed by the authors: Reference gene primer amplification in the assay estimated nucleated cell counts. The protocol was immunoSEQ multiplex PCR, while the TCRdb copy is restricted to in-frame clones and leaves out a portion. That table furnishes V, J and clone size, whereas the DNA furnished D and trimming. The sample has 46,000 or so clones; under 95% are singletons. This TCR was sampled from a man aged 65-85 years with active COVID-19. V usage is TRBV19 and J usage is TRBJ1-1, with D perhaps matching TRBD1 (5 bases). Input material: peripheral blood. DNA of the CDR3: TGTGCCAGTAGTATAGAGTGGGGAGGGGCGGGCACTGAAGCTTTCTTT. It specifies CASSIEWGGAGTEAFF.